Each of the 18 T cell receptor beta chains below was sequenced from the same sample in a study of blood T cell repertoires in COVID-19. Only in-frame clones appear in the TCRdb table, and some are missing; sequencing was by immunoSEQ multiplex PCR. The sample carries under 200,000 clones, around 90% recorded once. The material sequenced was peripheral blood. The receptors were sampled from a man aged 35 to 55 with active or convalescent COVID-19.

V gene TRBV25-1 combines with J gene TRBJ1-6, with D uncertain. V lost 3 bases and J lost 3, with 12 bases in between. The V gene's germline CDR1 is MGHDK and CDR2 SYGVNS. There are 16 residues in the CDR3. The CDR3 sequence is CASSELGQDYNSPLHF. The CDR3, as DNA: TGTGCCAGCAGTGAGCTCGGCCAGGACTATAATTCACCCCTCCACTTT. The complete variable domain, with remaining parts taken from reference TRBV25-1 and TRBJ1-6, reads EADIYQTPRYLVIGTGKKITLECSQTMGHDKMYWYQQDPGMELHLIHYSYGVNSTEKGDLSSESTVSRIRTEHFPLTLESARPSHTSQYLCASSELGQDYNSPLHFGNGTRLTVT.

Details on this clone: The junction shows a germline mismatch at one end, possibly a read error. This sequence joins TRBV5-8 and TRBJ2-1; D perhaps matches TRBD1 (6 bases). Germline assignment: CDR1 SGHTS and CDR2 YDEGEE. The CDR3 runs to 15 residues. In DNA, the CDR3 is TGTGCCAGCAACTTGCGGACAGTTTCCTACAATGAGCAGTTCTTC. It codes for CASNLRTVSYNEQFF.

The chain is built from TRBV6-4 and TRBJ1-4; 8 positions match TRBD1. Germline V gene sequence: CDR1 MRHNA, CDR2 SNTAGT. V lost 6 bases, J lost 4 bases, and 10 bases stayed unmatched. CDR3 size: 16 residues. In nucleotides, the CDR3 is TGTGCCAGCAGCGCGACAGGGGACTGGGGTAATGAAAAACTGTTTTTT. Translation gives CASSATGDWGNEKLFF.

The V call is TRBV7-9, the J call TRBJ2-2; 9 bases align to TRBD2. Germline V gene sequence: CDR1 SEHNR, CDR2 FQNEAQ (reference sequence). This CDR3 contains 16 residues. The ends lost 5 bases at V and 2 bases at J; junction bases unmatched: 6. CDR3 bases: TGTGCCAGCAGCCCGCCGACTAGCGGAAACACCGGGGAGCTGTTTTTT. This translates into CASSPPTSGNTGELFF.

V is TRBV7-9 and J is TRBJ1-2; 7 positions agree with TRBD1. The V gene end was trimmed by 3 bases and the J gene end by 7 bases; junction bases not matched to a gene: 8. Germline-derived CDR1 and CDR2 are SEHNR and FQNEAQ (reference sequence). CDR3 length: 14 amino acids. The CDR3 sequence: CASSLGDSTGGYTF. The CDR3 DNA follows: TGTGCCAGCAGCTTGGGGGACAGCACAGGTGGCTACACCTTC. The full variable domain, in which reference TRBV7-9 and TRBJ1-2 provide the parts outside the CDR3, is DTGVSQNPRHKITKRGQNVTFRCDPISEHNRLYWYRQTLGQGPEFLTYFQNEAQLEKSRLLSDRFSAERPKGSFSTLEIQRTEQGDSAMYLCASSLGDSTGGYTFGSGTRLTVV.

The chain couples TRBV9 to TRBJ2-7, with D maybe TRBD1 (6 bases). The V end lost 0 bases, the J end lost 7 bases, and 14 bases lay between the germline ends. The CDR3 is 14 residues long. Germline V gives CDR1 SGDLS, CDR2 YYNGEE. CDR3 residues: CASSVDPRGGEQYF. The DNA of the CDR3 is TGTGCCAGCAGCGTAGATCCCAGGGGTGGGGAGCAGTACTTC.

This clone was observed a few times. The genes are TRBV3-1 (or the pseudogene TRBV3-2) and TRBJ2-3, with 9 nucleotides matching TRBD2. V gave up 4 bases and J gave up 4 bases; unmatched junction bases: 6. This CDR3 spans 15 amino acids. Germline loops: CDR1 LGHDT, CDR2 YNNKEL (reference sequence). The CDR3, as DNA: TGTGCCAGCAGCCCCATAGCGGGGGTGGCAGATACGCAGTATTTT. This sequence encodes CASSPIAGVADTQYF.

The chain carries TRBV6-1 and TRBJ1-6; TRBD1 agrees at 9 bases. The germline V gene has CDR1 MNHNS and CDR2 SASEGT. There are 16 residues in the CDR3. V lost 1 base to trimming and J lost 9 bases; unmatched junction nucleotides: 7. The CDR3 coding sequence is TGTGCCAGCAGTGAAGTTGGGACAGGGATCGGTTCACCCCTCCACTTT. It is translated as CASSEVGTGIGSPLHF.

This clone turned up a few times. This chain connects TRBV25-1 to TRBJ1-2, with D perhaps matching TRBD1 (5 bases). This CDR3 is 14 amino acids long. The V gene lost 6 bases and the J gene lost 1 base, with 12 bases spanning the gap. CDR1 and CDR2 (germline): MGHDK, SYGVNS. CDR3 coding DNA: TGTGCCAGCAGCCTCACCGGGGGTAACTATGGCTACACCTTC. Its protein product is CASSLTGGNYGYTF.

The chain recombines TRBV9 with TRBJ2-7; D is possibly TRBD1 (6 bases). Deletions cut 3 bases from V and 5 bases from J, with 12 bases between. Germline assignment: CDR1 SGDLS and CDR2 YYNGEE. The CDR3 loop spans 13 amino acids. CDR3 DNA: TGTGCCAGCAGCGGGCGATACAGGGACGAGCAGTACTTC. Its protein product is CASSGRYRDEQYF.

This chain links TRBV29-1 with TRBJ1-3, with D possibly matching TRBD1 (5 bases). CDR1 SQVTM and CDR2 ANQGSEA come from the germline V gene. There are 12 residues in the CDR3. V lost 3 bases, J lost 4 bases, and 7 bases lay in between. CDR3 residues: CSVDAGGNTIYF. The CDR3 DNA sequence: TGCAGCGTTGATGCAGGGGGAAACACCATATATTTT.

The chain uses TRBV10-3 and TRBJ2-7, with TRBD2 matching 8 bases. Germline V gene lookup returns CDR1 ENHRY and CDR2 SYGVKD. V lost 3 bases to trimming and J lost 10 bases; unmatched junction nucleotides: 14. The CDR3 covers 15 residues. The CDR3 bases are TGTGCCATCAGTGAAGGGACTAGAGGGGGGAAGGAACAGTACTTC. It is translated as CAISEGTRGGKEQYF.

This sequence joins TRBV7-6 and TRBJ2-3; 9 bases align to TRBD2. The CDR3 totals 15 residues. Germline loops: CDR1 SGHVS, CDR2 FNYEAQ. Unmatched junction bases numbered 1, after V lost 2 bases and J lost 1 base. Here the CDR3 DNA reads TGTGCCAGCAGCTTATCTAGCGGGGGCACAGATACGCAGTATTTT. Amino acids: CASSLSSGGTDTQYF. Combining the CDR3 with reference TRBV7-6 and TRBJ2-3 gives the whole variable domain GAGVSQSPRYKVTKRGQDVALRCDPISGHVSLYWYRQALGQGPEFLTYFNYEAQQDKSGLPNDRFSAERPEGSISTLTIQRTEQRDSAMYRCASSLSSGGTDTQYFGPGTRLTVL.

This clone has more than one count but fewer than ten. This chain uses TRBV19 with TRBJ2-1; 12 bases align to TRBD2. The V gene's germline CDR1 is LNHDA and CDR2 SQIVND (reference sequence). With 3 bases clipped from V and 4 bases from J, the junction kept 7 bases outside the gene matches. The CDR3 is made up of 17 amino acids. The CDR3 DNA reads TGTGCCAGTAGTATCCAAGGGACTAGCGGGCCATACAATGAGCAGTTCTTC. This codes for CASSIQGTSGPYNEQFF.

The chain is built from TRBV4-3 and TRBJ1-1; D is unresolved. Germline V lookup: CDR1 LGHNA, CDR2 YSLEER. This CDR3 has 13 residues. Trimming took 6 bases from V and 1 from J, leaving 9 bases between them. CDR3 amino acids: CASSNRQNTEAFF. The CDR3 DNA reads as TGCGCCAGCAGTAATCGACAGAACACTGAAGCTTTCTTT.

The chain joins TRBV7-6 to TRBJ1-6; 9 nucleotides align to TRBD1. The CDR3 length is 14 residues. Germline lookup yields CDR1 SGHVS and CDR2 FNYEAQ. The trim removed 5 bases at V and 4 bases at J, leaving 0 bases unmatched. CDR3 in DNA: TGTGCCAGCAGCGGACAGGGGTATAATTCACCCCTCCACTTT. Protein sequence: CASSGQGYNSPLHF.

The rearrangement links TRBV15 to TRBJ1-2; D remains ambiguous. Germline CDR1 reads LNHNV; CDR2 reads YYDKDF (reference sequence). Trimming removed 0 bases from V and 13 bases from J, with 15 bases in between. The CDR3 totals 13 residues. The CDR3 DNA sequence: TGTGCCACCAGCAGAGATTTTAGCGGAGGTGTCACCTTC. Amino acid sequence: CATSRDFSGGVTF.

V usage is TRBV19 and J usage is TRBJ2-7, with 10 positions matching TRBD2. The CDR3 runs 15 residues. V was pared by 1 base and J by 4 bases, with 4 bases of the junction left unmatched. CDR1 LNHDA and CDR2 SQIVND come from the germline V gene (reference sequence). CDR3 amino acids: CASSIGLAGVYEQYF. The CDR3 DNA reads TGTGCCAGTAGTATAGGCCTAGCGGGAGTTTACGAGCAGTACTTC.